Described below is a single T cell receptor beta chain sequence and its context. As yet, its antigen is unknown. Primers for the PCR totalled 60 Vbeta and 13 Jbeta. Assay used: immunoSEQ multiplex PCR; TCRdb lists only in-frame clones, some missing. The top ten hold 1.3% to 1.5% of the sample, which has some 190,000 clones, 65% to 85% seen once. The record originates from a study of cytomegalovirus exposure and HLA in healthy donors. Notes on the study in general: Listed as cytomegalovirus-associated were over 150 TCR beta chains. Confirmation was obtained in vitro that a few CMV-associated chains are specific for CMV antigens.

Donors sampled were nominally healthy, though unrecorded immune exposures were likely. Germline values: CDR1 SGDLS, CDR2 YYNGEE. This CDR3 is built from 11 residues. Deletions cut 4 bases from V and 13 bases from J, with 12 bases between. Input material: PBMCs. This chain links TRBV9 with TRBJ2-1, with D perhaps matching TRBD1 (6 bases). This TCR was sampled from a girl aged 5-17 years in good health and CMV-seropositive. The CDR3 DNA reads TGTGCCAGCAGCCCCCGGGACATTCAGTTCTTC. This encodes CASSPRDIQFF.